One sample yielded the 27 T cell receptor beta chains listed below, sequenced in a study of blood T cell dynamics during melanoma immunotherapy. Sequenced by immunoSEQ multiplex PCR; TCRdb stores in-frame clones only, minus some. The table shows over 6,000 clones, with approximately 85% occurring only once. Indicated time point: week 3, after first cycle of checkpoint inhibitor. The material sequenced was blood, taken from a patient treated with checkpoint blockade. Receptor source: a human donor with melanoma.

In nucleotides, the CDR3 is TGCGCCAGCAGCTTGGTCGGCTACGAGCAGTACTTC. This sequence encodes CASSLVGYEQYF. This chain joins TRBV5-1 and TRBJ2-5; the D is unclear. The end of the DNA is better explained by TRBJ2-7, so the J call may be wrong. The CDR3 totals 12 residues. Per the germline V gene, CDR1 is SGHRS and CDR2 is YFSETQ.

The chain employs TRBV14 and TRBJ2-1; D unclear. The length of the CDR3 is 15 residues. The V gene lost 2 bases and the J gene lost 4 bases, with 12 bases spanning the gap. CDR1 is SGHDN and CDR2 is FVKESK in the germline V gene. This CDR3 reads CASSQLDGPYNEQFF. For the CDR3, the DNA is TGTGCCAGCAGCCAATTGGACGGCCCATACAATGAGCAGTTCTTC.

The chain joins TRBV2 to TRBJ2-5; D perhaps matches TRBD2 (5 bases). Near its end, the DNA agrees better with TRBJ2-7, so the J call may be wrong. There are 18 residues in the CDR3. Germline V gene data show CDR1 as SNHLY and CDR2 as FYNNEI. Here the CDR3 DNA reads TGTGCCAGCAGCACCTACCCCCAAGGACTGATCGTCTCCTACGAGCAGTACTTC. It is translated as CASSTYPQGLIVSYEQYF.

The chain joins TRBV7-9 to TRBJ2-7; tentative D call: TRBD2 (7 bases). The CDR3 has 16 amino acids. The germline V gene encodes CDR1 SEHNR and CDR2 FQNEAQ (reference sequence). V lost 4 bases and J lost 3, with 19 bases in between. CDR3 amino acids: CASSSTAGALIYEQYF. CDR3 nucleotides: TGTGCCAGCAGCTCCACCGCGGGGGCCTTAATCTACGAGCAGTACTTC.

V gene TRBV2 combines with J gene TRBJ2-5; 8 bases agree with TRBD2. The CDR3 length is 14 residues. V shed 6 bases, J shed 2 bases, and the junction held 5 bases outside the gene matches. CDR1 is SNHLY, CDR2 FYNNEI, per germline. This chain's CDR3 is CASRESSGQETQYF. CDR3 DNA sequence: TGTGCCAGCAGAGAATCTAGCGGGCAAGAGACCCAGTACTTC. The variable domain in full, completed from reference TRBV2 and TRBJ2-5, reads EPEVTQTPSHQVTQMGQEVILRCVPISNHLYFYWYRQILGQKVEFLVSFYNNEISEKSEIFDDQFSVERPDGSNFTLKIRSTKLEDSAMYFCASRESSGQETQYFGPGTRLLVL.

The chain employs TRBV6-1 and TRBJ2-7; 11 bases are a match to TRBD2. The CDR3 has 17 residues. CDR1 and CDR2 (germline): MNHNS, SASEGT. V lost 3 bases and J lost 7; bases outside the gene matches: 14. This CDR3 reads CASSDWGLADSYGEQYF. Written as DNA, the CDR3 is TGTGCCAGCAGTGATTGGGGACTAGCGGATTCCTACGGAGAGCAGTACTTC.

This chain connects TRBV7-3 to TRBJ2-2; TRBD1 matches 9 bases. The J segment lost 5 bases and the V segment lost 5 bases, leaving 6 bases of the junction unmatched. This CDR3 comprises 15 residues. CDR1 is SGHTA, CDR2 FQGTGA, per germline. The CDR3 sequence is CASSPRQGGTGELFF. CDR3 sequence (DNA): TGTGCCAGCAGCCCCCGACAGGGGGGTACCGGGGAGCTGTTTTTT.

The CDR3 here is CASSDPYTQYF. In DNA form, the CDR3 reads TGTGCCAGCAGTGACCCATATACGCAGTATTTT. The chain is built from TRBV25-1 and TRBJ2-3; D is ambiguous. The CDR3 has 11 residues. CDR1 MGHDK and CDR2 SYGVNS come from the germline V gene. The V and J ends lost 3 bases and 7 bases respectively, with 5 bases between them.

The rearrangement joins TRBV13 to TRBJ2-1; D is perhaps TRBD1 or TRBD2 (5 bases each). The V gene's germline CDR1 is PRHDT and CDR2 FYEKMQ (reference sequence). Trimming removed 5 bases from V and 4 bases from J, with 15 bases in between. The CDR3 is 15 amino acids. For the CDR3, the DNA is TGTGCCAGCAGCGCCCCGGGGCTTTGGTACAATGAGCAGTTCTTC. Translating gives CASSAPGLWYNEQFF. The complete variable domain, with remaining parts taken from reference TRBV13 and TRBJ2-1, reads AAGVIQSPRHLIKEKRETATLKCYPIPRHDTVYWYQQGPGQDPQFLISFYEKMQSDKGSIPDRFSAQQFSDYHSELNMSSLELGDSALYFCASSAPGLWYNEQFFGPGTRLTVL.

The V gene is TRBV2, the J gene TRBJ2-7; the D gene is possibly TRBD1 (6 bases). CDR1 SNHLY and CDR2 FYNNEI come from the germline V gene. The CDR3 has 12 residues. Trimming removed 6 bases at V and 6 bases at J, with 12 bases between. CDR3 sequence reads: CASRIGTREQYF. In DNA, the CDR3 is TGTGCCAGCAGGATTGGGACACGCGAGCAGTACTTC.

This clone occurred once. The chain joins TRBV2 to TRBJ2-6; no definite D call. Germline V gives CDR1 SNHLY, CDR2 FYNNEI. V was pared by 5 bases and J by 3 bases, with 5 bases between. The CDR3 totals 13 residues. CDR3 protein: CASSSGGANVLTF. CDR3 nucleotides: TGTGCCAGCAGTAGTGGTGGGGCCAACGTCCTGACTTTC.

The sample holds a few counts of this clone. J is TRBJ2-7 and V is TRBV10-2; D gene uncertain. This CDR3 comprises 11 residues. The V gene lost 2 bases and the J gene lost 3 bases, with 2 bases spanning the gap. Germline values: CDR1 WSHSY, CDR2 SAAADI. This chain's CDR3 is CASSESYEQYF. CDR3 in DNA: TGCGCCAGCAGTGAGAGCTACGAGCAGTACTTC.

The chain carries TRBV5-1 and TRBJ2-1, with 8 bases fitting TRBD2. Trimming took 2 bases from V and 7 from J; bases not matched to a gene: 8. The length of the CDR3 is 15 residues. Germline V gene sequence: CDR1 SGHRS, CDR2 YFSETQ. CDR3 sequence reads: CASSLLRGGPNEQFF. Written as DNA, the CDR3 is TGCGCCAGCAGCTTACTACGGGGGGGCCCTAATGAGCAGTTCTTC.

The chain joins TRBV18 to TRBJ1-6, with D uncertain. The CDR3 is 14 amino acids. Trimming stripped 5 bases from V and 7 bases from J, with 12 bases between. Germline values: CDR1 KGHSH, CDR2 LQKENI. Written as DNA, the CDR3 is TGTGCCAGCTCATCCGATAGTGTAAATTCACCCCTCCACTTT. This codes for CASSSDSVNSPLHF.

J is TRBJ1-6 and V is TRBV30; TRBD1 matches at 7 bases. Germline trimming cut 5 bases from V and 10 bases from J; bases unmatched to any gene: 8. The V gene's germline CDR1 is GTSNPN and CDR2 SVGIG (reference sequence). The CDR3 is made up of 13 amino acids. CDR3 sequence (DNA): TGTGCCTGGTCTATCAGGGGGGACTCACCCCTCCACTTT. Translation: CAWSIRGDSPLHF.

The J gene is TRBJ2-3, the V gene TRBV28; 11 bases are shared with TRBD2. Germline V gene lookup returns CDR1 MDHEN and CDR2 SYDVKM. The CDR3 totals 16 residues. Germline trimming cut 1 base from V and 3 bases from J; bases unmatched to any gene: 3. The CDR3 region is CASSLSSGGTTDTQYF. The CDR3 region has the DNA TGTGCCAGCAGTTTATCTAGCGGGGGGACTACAGATACGCAGTATTTT. Using reference TRBV28 and TRBJ2-3 for the parts outside the CDR3, the full variable domain is DVKVTQSSRYLVKRTGEKVFLECVQDMDHENMFWYRQDPGLGLRLIYFSYDVKMKEKGDIPEGYSVSREKKERFSLILESASTNQTSMYLCASSLSSGGTTDTQYFGPGTRLTVL.

V gene TRBV28 combines with J gene TRBJ1-5, with a weak D call TRBD1 (5 bases). CDR1 and CDR2 (germline): MDHEN, SYDVKM. Between the trimmed V and J ends, which lost 6 bases and 0 bases, there was a span of 15 bases. CDR3 length equals 16 residues. The CDR3: CASSQAPGFSNQPQHF. In nucleotides, the CDR3 is TGTGCCAGCAGCCAGGCACCAGGGTTTAGCAATCAGCCCCAGCATTTT.

A few counts support this clone. The chain combines TRBV5-4 with TRBJ1-5, with D possibly TRBD1 on 5 matching bases. The V end was cut by 0 bases, the J end by 5 bases, with 15 bases between. CDR1 SGHNT and CDR2 YYREEE come from the germline V gene (reference sequence). The CDR3 length is 16 residues. The CDR3 nucleotides are TGTGCCAGCAGCTTGGGGAGCAGGGTATTCGATCAGCCCCAGCATTTT. It specifies CASSLGSRVFDQPQHF.

The chain carries TRBV6-6 and TRBJ2-5, with unresolved D. The J call may be mistaken, given a closer DNA end match to TRBJ2-7. Germline V lookup: CDR1 MNHNY, CDR2 SVGAGI (reference sequence). CDR3 size: 11 residues. This chain's CDR3 is CASSPHYEQYF. The CDR3 nucleotides are TGTGCCAGCAGCCCCCATTACGAGCAGTACTTC.

This chain links TRBV6-5 with TRBJ1-3; D is ambiguous. V was cut by 0 bases and J by 0 bases, with 6 bases left in between. Germline values: CDR1 MNHEY, CDR2 SVGAGI. The CDR3 has 15 residues. CDR3 nucleotide sequence: TGTGCCAGCAGTTACTCCCGGAACTCTGGAAACACCATATATTTT. Amino acids: CASSYSRNSGNTIYF.

Points on this clone: Other DNA sequences from this sample encode an identical CDR3 as well. The rearrangement uses TRBV7-6 and TRBJ2-2; D is ambiguous. Trimming stripped 0 bases from V and 2 bases from J, with 4 bases between. The CDR3 loop spans 14 amino acids. CDR1 is SGHVS and CDR2 is FNYEAQ in the germline V gene. DNA for the CDR3: TGTGCCAGCAGCTTAGCACTAAACACCGGGGAGCTGTTTTTT. Translated, it gives CASSLALNTGELFF.

The sample holds a few counts of this clone. The J gene is TRBJ1-2, the V gene TRBV5-5, with TRBD1 as a possible D gene (5 bases). The CDR3 spans 14 residues. Germline V gene data show CDR1 as SGHKS and CDR2 as YYEKEE (reference sequence). V was pared by 0 bases and J by 5 bases, with 11 bases between. The CDR3 sequence is CASSLGQGSYGYTF. CDR3 DNA: TGTGCCAGCAGCTTGGGGCAGGGTTCTTATGGCTACACCTTC.

The genes are TRBV7-9 and TRBJ2-7, with TRBD2 matching 10 bases. The CDR3 runs to 14 residues. J was trimmed by 6 bases and V by 6 bases; bases with no gene match: 8. Looked up from germline, CDR1 is SEHNR and CDR2 is FQNEAQ (reference sequence). CDR3 region: CASRLAGESSEQYF. The CDR3 DNA is TGTGCCAGCAGGCTAGCGGGGGAATCTTCCGAGCAGTACTTC.

This chain connects TRBV6-1 to TRBJ2-3; D could derive from TRBD1 or TRBD2 (5 bases each). V lost 6 bases and J 0 bases, leaving 10 bases between the germline ends. This CDR3 region has 14 residues. Looked up from germline, CDR1 is MNHNS and CDR2 is SASEGT. CDR3 sequence: CASRGTLSTDTQYF. The CDR3 DNA sequence: TGTGCCAGCAGAGGGACGCTAAGCACAGATACGCAGTATTTT.

This chain joins TRBV5-4 and TRBJ2-7; maybe TRBD2 (6 bases). V lost 2 bases, J lost 1 base, and 10 bases lay in between. The CDR3 runs to 14 residues. The V gene's germline CDR1 is SGHNT and CDR2 YYREEE (reference sequence). The CDR3 loop is CASSLSGVSYEQYF. DNA for the CDR3: TGTGCCAGCAGCTTATCGGGGGTGTCCTACGAGCAGTACTTC.

V gene TRBV6-5 combines with J gene TRBJ1-1; TRBD1 matches 7 bases. The V gene's germline CDR1 is MNHEY and CDR2 SVGAGI. The CDR3 loop spans 13 amino acids. V was clipped by 5 bases and J by 6 bases; unmatched bases: 6. CDR3 bases: TGTGCCAGCAGTAAAGGGACAGCATCTGAAGCTTTCTTT. Its translation is CASSKGTASEAFF.

The CDR3 bases are TGCAGCGTTGAAATAGGGCAGGGGAGCGAGCAGTACTTC. Translating gives CSVEIGQGSEQYF. V usage is TRBV29-1 and J usage is TRBJ2-7; tentatively, D is TRBD1 (6 bases). This CDR3 comprises 13 residues. V was shortened by 2 bases and J by 6 bases, with 14 bases between the two germline ends. Germline CDR1 and CDR2: SQVTM and ANQGSEA.